The 27 T cell receptor beta chains below all came from one sample that was sequenced in a study of blood T cell repertoires in COVID-19. Assay: immunoSEQ multiplex PCR; the TCRdb copy retains only in-frame clones and omits some. The data contain over 400,000 clones, 80% to 90% of them seen just once; the ten biggest clones take up roughly 3.2%. The sequencing input was peripheral blood. The receptors were sampled from a human donor in a cohort sampled during active COVID-19.

The rearrangement uses TRBV7-2 and TRBJ1-5; D not resolved. Germline V CDR1 and CDR2: SGHTA, FQGNSA. V gave up 3 bases and J gave up 2 bases, with 17 bases separating them. The CDR3 consists of 17 residues. CDR3 protein: CASSLATSRIRNQPQHF. In nucleotides, the CDR3 is TGTGCCAGCAGCTTGGCGACATCCCGGATTCGCAATCAGCCCCAGCATTTT.

The rearrangement links TRBV15 to TRBJ1-4; 8 bases are shared with TRBD1. Unmatched junction bases numbered 6, after V lost 4 bases and J lost 8 bases. The CDR3 length is 14 residues. Germline assignment: CDR1 LNHNV and CDR2 YYDKDF (reference sequence). CDR3 sequence: CATSTLGQGEKLFF. CDR3 DNA sequence: TGTGCCACCAGCACCCTAGGACAGGGCGAAAAACTGTTTTTT.

The V and J genes are TRBV7-6 and TRBJ1-6; no definite D call. The length of the CDR3 is 15 residues. Trimming left V 5 bases short and J 8 bases short, with 16 bases between. CDR1 SGHVS and CDR2 FNYEAQ come from the germline V gene. The CDR3 sequence: CASSPLHLADSPLHF. For the CDR3, the DNA is TGTGCCAGCAGCCCTCTTCACCTGGCCGATTCACCCCTCCACTTT.

V gene TRBV6-5 combines with J gene TRBJ1-2, with a possible D match to TRBD1 (6 bases). Germline V CDR1 and CDR2: MNHEY, SVGAGI. There are 12 residues in the CDR3. The V end was cut by 3 bases, the J end by 8 bases, with 10 bases between. CDR3 in DNA: TGTGCCAGCAGTTATACGGGACAAGGCTACACCTTC. It is translated as CASSYTGQGYTF.

The chain employs TRBV7-9 and TRBJ1-1; 11 bases agree with TRBD1. This CDR3 has 19 amino acids. V shed 2 bases and J 1 base; nucleotides not matched to a gene: 12. The germline V gene has CDR1 SEHNR and CDR2 FQNEAQ (reference sequence). CDR3 sequence (DNA): TGTGCCAGCAGCTTACAAATCGGCGGGACAGGGGGTGCGAACACTGAAGCTTTCTTT. This gives the protein CASSLQIGGTGGANTEAFF.

The chain is built from TRBV6-5 and TRBJ1-5; 10 positions agree with TRBD1. The CDR3 loop spans 15 amino acids. J was trimmed by 3 bases and V by 6 bases; bases with no gene match: 5. Germline V CDR1 and CDR2: MNHEY, SVGAGI. CDR3 sequence (DNA): TGTGCCAGCAGGGGACAGGGGATTTCCAATCAGCCCCAGCATTTT. Translated: CASRGQGISNQPQHF.

The chain links TRBV7-2 to TRBJ2-7; the match to TRBD1 covers 10 bases. CDR3 length: 15 amino acids. Germline V gives CDR1 SGHTA, CDR2 FQGNSA. V was clipped by 1 base and J by 7 bases; unmatched bases: 7. The CDR3 DNA is TGTGCCAGCAGCTTAGAAGGGACAGGGGCTAGGGAGCAGTACTTC. Translation: CASSLEGTGAREQYF. Filled out from reference TRBV7-2 and TRBJ2-7, the complete variable domain reads GAGVSQSPSNKVTEKGKDVELRCDPISGHTALYWYRQSLGQGLEFLIYFQGNSAPDKSGLPSDRFSAERTGGSVSTLTIQRTQQEDSAVYLCASSLEGTGAREQYFGPGTRLTVT.

The rearrangement uses TRBV6-6 and TRBJ1-2, with 9 bases fitting TRBD1. Per the germline V gene, CDR1 is MNHNY and CDR2 is SVGAGI (reference sequence). V dropped 8 bases and J dropped 4; count of bases not matched to a gene: 8. This CDR3 region has 14 residues. In DNA, the CDR3 is TGTGCCAGCGATGGACAGGGGTTCCTCTATGGCTACACCTTC. Translation gives CASDGQGFLYGYTF.

This chain links TRBV28 with TRBJ1-5; maybe TRBD1 (6 bases). The CDR3 extends over 15 amino acids. The ends were cut back, 2 bases at V and 4 bases at J, with 12 bases in the middle. The germline gives CDR1 MDHEN, CDR2 SYDVKM. The CDR3 nucleotides are TGTGCCAGCAGTTTACCCACAGGGCCAAATCAGCCCCAGCATTTT. Translated, it gives CASSLPTGPNQPQHF.

The rearrangement uses TRBV19 and TRBJ1-5, with 7 bases matching TRBD1. V shed 4 bases, J shed 6 bases, and the junction held 6 bases outside the gene matches. Germline CDR1 LNHDA, CDR2 SQIVND (reference sequence). The CDR3 is made up of 14 amino acids. CDR3 sequence: CASSTGTEGQPQHF. For the CDR3, the DNA is TGTGCCAGTAGTACCGGGACAGAAGGTCAGCCCCAGCATTTT.

This clone has only a few counts. The genes are TRBV4-1 and TRBJ1-3; no clear D. V lost 0 bases, J lost 4 bases, and 16 bases lay in between. Germline CDR1 is MGHRA and CDR2 is YSYEKL. This CDR3 has 17 residues. CDR3 DNA sequence: TGCGCCAGCAGCCAAGATAGGCAGCGAGTGGAAGGAAACACCATATATTTT. Its protein product is CASSQDRQRVEGNTIYF.

CDR3 in amino acids: CASSQGAYSNQPQHF. Here the CDR3 DNA reads TGCGCCAGCAGCCAAGGGGCTTATAGCAATCAGCCCCAGCATTTT. The chain carries TRBV4-3 and TRBJ1-5; D call uncertain. The CDR3 contains 15 residues. Trimming left V 1 base short and J 0 bases short, with 7 bases between. Germline V gene lookup returns CDR1 LGHNA and CDR2 YSLEER.

The CDR3 DNA is TGTGCCAGCTTTTGGACAGGGGGAGACACTGAAGCTTTCTTT. As protein: CASFWTGGDTEAFF. V gene TRBV6-5 combines with J gene TRBJ1-1; 10 positions agree with TRBD1. The CDR3 loop spans 14 amino acids. The V and J ends lost 8 bases and 3 bases, in that order; junction bases with no gene match: 6. Germline V gives CDR1 MNHEY, CDR2 SVGAGI.

The V and J genes are TRBV6-5 and TRBJ2-3; D gene ambiguous. The CDR3 consists of 15 residues. The germline gives CDR1 MNHEY, CDR2 SVGAGI. Trimming stripped 5 bases from V and 3 bases from J, with 15 bases between. The CDR3, as DNA: TGTGCCAGCAGTCCGGTTAATATGTGGACAGATACGCAGTATTTT. Translation: CASSPVNMWTDTQYF.

This chain connects TRBV6-5 to TRBJ2-7; D remains unclear. This CDR3 region has 13 residues. V lost 4 bases to trimming and J lost 2 bases, with 9 bases between them. Germline loops: CDR1 MNHEY, CDR2 SVGAGI. The CDR3 sequence is CASSSPGAYEQYF. DNA for the CDR3: TGTGCCAGCAGTTCCCCCGGAGCCTACGAGCAGTACTTC.

With respect to this clone: The same CDR3 can be traced to other DNA sequences in this sample. The chain combines TRBV19 with TRBJ2-1; TRBD2 matches at 9 bases. The CDR3 is 15 amino acids. V was pared by 4 bases and J by 3 bases, with 4 bases of the junction left unmatched. Per the germline V gene, CDR1 is LNHDA and CDR2 is SQIVND (reference sequence). The CDR3 reads CASSTTSGGYNEQFF. The CDR3 DNA reads as TGTGCCAGTAGTACGACTAGCGGAGGCTACAATGAGCAGTTCTTC.

The chain is built from TRBV29-1 and TRBJ1-4; weak D call: TRBD1 (5 bases). The V end was cut by 7 bases, the J end by 3 bases, with 12 bases between. Germline V gene sequence: CDR1 SQVTM, CDR2 ANQGSEA. This CDR3 region has 13 residues. The CDR3, as DNA: TGCAGCGCCTTGACAGACCCTAATGAAAAACTGTTTTTT. Amino acids: CSALTDPNEKLFF.

V usage is TRBV7-3 and J usage is TRBJ2-2; tentative D call: TRBD2 (5 bases). Germline CDR1 and CDR2: SGHTA and FQGTGA. The V gene lost 5 bases and the J gene lost 6 bases, with 19 bases spanning the gap. The CDR3 is 16 residues long. The CDR3 protein is CASSTNAGSLPGELFF. CDR3 nucleotides: TGTGCCAGCAGCACGAATGCGGGCTCCCTGCCCGGGGAGCTGTTTTTT. Looking up the rest from reference TRBV7-3 and TRBJ2-2 gives the full variable domain: GAGVSQTPSNKVTEKGKYVELRCDPISGHTALYWYRQSLGQGPEFLIYFQGTGAADDSGLPNDRFFAVRPEGSVSTLKIQRTERGDSAVYLCASSTNAGSLPGELFFGEGSRLTVL.

The chain employs TRBV9 and TRBJ2-7; 9 bases are shared with TRBD2. This CDR3 has 15 residues. Germline lookup yields CDR1 SGDLS and CDR2 YYNGEE. V lost 4 bases, J lost 6 bases, and 11 bases stayed unmatched. For the CDR3, the DNA is TGTGCCAGCAGCCCGATAGCGGGAGCTACGTCCGAGCAGTACTTC. Translation gives CASSPIAGATSEQYF.

The CDR3: CASSVDRGGGYEQYF. The CDR3 DNA sequence: TGTGCCAGCAGCGTTGACAGGGGAGGAGGCTACGAGCAGTACTTC. The chain uses TRBV5-4 and TRBJ2-7; TRBD1 aligns across 8 bases. J gave up 3 bases and V 4 bases, and 9 bases lay outside the gene matches. The CDR3 extends over 15 amino acids. Germline loops: CDR1 SGHNT, CDR2 YYREEE (reference sequence).

The chain joins TRBV28 to TRBJ2-3; TRBD2 aligns across 7 bases. The ends lost 8 bases at V and 6 bases at J; junction bases unmatched: 2. There are 11 residues in the CDR3. Germline CDR1 and CDR2: MDHEN and SYDVKM. CDR3 coding DNA: TGTGCCAGCCTGGGGGGGGATACGCAGTATTTT. Its translation is CASLGGDTQYF.

The rearrangement joins TRBV3-1 (or the pseudogene TRBV3-2) to TRBJ2-2; 15 nucleotides align to TRBD2. Germline CDR1 LGHDT, CDR2 YNNKEL (reference sequence). With 2 bases clipped from V and 5 bases from J, the junction kept 6 bases outside the gene matches. The CDR3 consists of 18 residues. CDR3 DNA: TGTGCCAGCAGCCAACCGGGACTAGCGGGAGGTTTGACCGGGGAGCTGTTTTTT. Translated: CASSQPGLAGGLTGELFF.

The chain links TRBV28 to TRBJ1-1; 9 bases agree with TRBD1. The germline CDR1 and CDR2 sequences are MDHEN and SYDVKM. V dropped 6 bases and J dropped 4; count of bases not matched to a gene: 6. This CDR3 region has 14 residues. In DNA form, the CDR3 reads TGTGCCAGCAGGCTACAGGGGGCAGTCACTGAAGCTTTCTTT. This gives the protein CASRLQGAVTEAFF.

The chain recombines TRBV14 with TRBJ2-3, with TRBD2 matching 14 bases. Germline assignment: CDR1 SGHDN and CDR2 FVKESK. The CDR3 is 17 amino acids. Losses at the gene ends were 4 bases for V and 4 bases for J; bases not matched to a gene: 7. The CDR3 loop reads CASSLLMGLAGADTQYF. CDR3 DNA sequence: TGTGCCAGCAGCCTTTTGATGGGACTAGCGGGAGCAGATACGCAGTATTTT.

The chain carries TRBV10-1 and TRBJ2-1; TRBD1 is a possible D gene (5 bases). CDR3 size: 13 residues. V gave up 4 bases and J gave up 7 bases, with 11 bases separating them. CDR1 WNHNN and CDR2 SYGVQD come from the germline V gene (reference sequence). The CDR3 spells CASSAQGTNEQFF. Written as DNA, the CDR3 is TGCGCCAGCAGTGCTCAGGGTACGAATGAGCAGTTCTTC.

This clone was seen ten or more times. The rearrangement uses TRBV5-8 and TRBJ2-2; 7 bases map to TRBD2. J lost 3 bases, V lost 4 bases, and 18 bases had no gene match. From germline, CDR1 is SGHTS and CDR2 YDEGEE. The CDR3 spans 19 residues. For the CDR3, the DNA is TGTGCCAGCAGCAGAATTCGGGGCGGGGGTAGAACCGACACCGGGGAGCTGTTTTTT. As protein: CASSRIRGGGRTDTGELFF.

The CDR3, as DNA: TGTGCCAGCAGTCGGGGACAGGGCGCGTACGAGCAGTACTTC. Amino acids: CASSRGQGAYEQYF. The rearrangement joins TRBV27 to TRBJ2-7; 9 bases are a match to TRBD1. V dropped 5 bases and J dropped 4; count of bases not matched to a gene: 6. This CDR3 region has 14 residues. Germline-derived CDR1 and CDR2 are MNHEY and SMNVEV (reference sequence).